The 6 T cell receptor beta chains in this list originate from one sample, sequenced in a study of PD-L1 blockade in urothelial cancer. Time point defined: pretreatment peripheral blood. The assay was immunoSEQ multiplex PCR, and TCRdb's table has in-frame clones only and misses some. The sample has some 100,000 clones, roughly nine tenths seen once. The specimen was PBMCs, collected around atezolizumab (anti-PD-L1) treatment. The receptor source for this set is a woman aged 80 or older with urothelial cancer.

The chain is built from TRBV6-5 and TRBJ1-4, with TRBD1 matching over 8 bases. Germline-derived CDR1 and CDR2 are MNHEY and SVGAGI. This CDR3 region has 13 residues. J was trimmed by 8 bases and V by 10 bases; bases with no gene match: 9. CDR3 region: CATSDRVGEKLFF. CDR3 coding DNA: TGTGCCACATCGGACAGGGTGGGGGAAAAACTGTTTTTT.

Details on this clone: Other DNA sequences of this sample code for an identical CDR3. The V gene is TRBV5-1, the J gene TRBJ1-1; 11 bases align to TRBD1. Germline loops: CDR1 SGHRS, CDR2 YFSETQ. V shed 4 bases and J 4 bases; nucleotides not matched to a gene: 3. The CDR3 is 14 amino acids. The CDR3 spells CASSPGTGGTEAFF. For the CDR3, the DNA is TGCGCCAGCAGCCCCGGGACAGGGGGCACTGAAGCTTTCTTT.

The chain uses TRBV14 and TRBJ1-3; D unclear. Between the trimmed V and J ends, which lost 1 base and 1 base, there was a span of 11 bases. The CDR3 sequence is 16 residues long. The germline CDR1 and CDR2 sequences are SGHDN and FVKESK. This CDR3 reads CASSQVIGQSGNTIYF. CDR3 coding DNA: TGTGCCAGCAGCCAAGTGATTGGGCAGTCTGGAAACACCATATATTTT.

The chain combines TRBV2 with TRBJ1-4, with 10 bases that match TRBD1. The CDR3 length is 13 residues. CDR1 is SNHLY, CDR2 FYNNEI, per germline. Trimming cost V 8 bases and J 7 bases; bases outside gene matches: 4. CDR3 region: CASRQGAGEKLFF. The CDR3 region has the DNA TGTGCCAGCCGACAGGGGGCTGGTGAAAAACTGTTTTTT. Supplemented by reference TRBV2 and TRBJ1-4, the full variable domain reads EPEVTQTPSHQVTQMGQEVILRCVPISNHLYFYWYRQILGQKVEFLVSFYNNEISEKSEIFDDQFSVERPDGSNFTLKIRSTKLEDSAMYFCASRQGAGEKLFFGSGTQLSVL.

The gene calls are TRBV7-9 and TRBJ2-1; 8 bases are a match to TRBD2. Germline V gene lookup returns CDR1 SEHNR and CDR2 FQNEAQ (reference sequence). J was trimmed by 12 bases and V by 7 bases; bases with no gene match: 20. This CDR3 is 16 amino acids long. The CDR3, as DNA: TGTGCCAGCATCCGGGAACTAGCGGACCTGCGACGGGGGCAGTTCTTC. Translation gives CASIRELADLRRGQFF.

This clone came up once. CDR3 amino acids: CASSLGLAGGYNEQFF. CDR3 bases: TGTGCCAGCAGCTTAGGACTAGCGGGAGGCTACAATGAGCAGTTCTTC. The chain is built from TRBV13 and TRBJ2-1, with 12 nucleotides matching TRBD2. Trimming removed 0 bases from V and 3 bases from J; junction bases left unmatched: 0. The CDR3 contains 16 residues. The germline V gene has CDR1 PRHDT and CDR2 FYEKMQ (reference sequence).